A selection of T cell receptor beta chains follows, all from one sample in a study of cytomegalovirus exposure and HLA in healthy donors. Profiled with immunoSEQ multiplex PCR; TCRdb holds only in-frame clones, not every one. The sample carries 75,000 to 90,000 clones, approximately 69% recorded once. The material sequenced was PBMCs. These receptor sequences come from a man aged 25 to 40 in good health and CMV-seropositive. Both conserved end residues are part of each CDR3. The D gene is left open where the match is weak. Some rows mark clone size as missing; the rest say once, few, many or name a class of expanded clone.

NA	TRBJ2-2	TRBV5-1	TRBD1	CASSLSGTETSGELFF	TGCGCCAGCAGCTTGTCCGGGACAGAGACCTCCGGGGAGCTGTTTTTT
NA	TRBJ1-2	TRBV7-9	NA	CASSLASGNYGYTF	TGTGCCAGCAGCCTAGCCAGCGGAAACTATGGCTACACCTTC
NA	TRBJ2-3	TRBV2	NA	CASSLEGALLNTQYF	TGTGCCAGCAGTTTGGAGGGGGCGCTCCTGAATACGCAGTATTTT
NA	TRBJ1-6	TRBV5-1	TRBD1	CASSLGDRGSSPLHF	TGCGCCAGCAGCTTGGGAGACAGGGGAAGTTCACCCCTCCACTTT
NA	TRBJ2-3	TRBV5-5	NA	CASSLVGYGYSTDTQYF	TGTGCCAGCAGCTTGGTTGGATACGGGTATAGCACAGATACGCAGTATTTT
NA	TRBJ2-3	TRBV13	TRBD2	CASSQGAGATDTQYF	TGTGCCAGCAGCCAGGGAGCGGGGGCCACAGATACGCAGTATTTT
NA	TRBJ2-2	TRBV5-1	TRBD2	CASSLEASGDTGELFF	TGCGCCAGCAGCTTGGAGGCTAGCGGGGACACCGGGGAGCTGTTTTTT
NA	TRBJ1-2	TRBV27	NA	CASSLDPSGYGYTF	TGTGCCAGCAGCCTGGACCCCTCAGGGTATGGCTACACCTTC
few	TRBJ2-6	TRBV7-9	NA	CASSSWANVLTF	TGTGCCAGCAGCTCCTGGGCCAACGTCCTGACTTTC
NA	TRBJ2-1	TRBV29-1	TRBD1	CSVARTGNNEQFF	TGCAGCGTTGCGCGGACAGGTAACAATGAGCAGTTCTTC
NA	TRBJ2-3	TRBV7-8	TRBD1	CASSPRQGRTDTQYF	TGTGCCAGCAGCCCTCGACAGGGGAGAACAGATACGCAGTATTTT
NA	TRBJ2-7	TRBV6-1	NA	CALGSGYEQYF	TGTGCCCTCGGGAGCGGTTACGAGCAGTACTTC
NA	TRBJ2-1	TRBV6-1	TRBD1	CASSEGGTGGYNEQFF	TGTGCCAGCAGTGAAGGGGGGACAGGGGGCTACAATGAGCAGTTCTTC
few	TRBJ2-7	TRBV19	NA	CASSIQGYEQYF	TGTGCCAGTAGTATCCAGGGCTACGAGCAGTACTTC
NA	TRBJ1-1	TRBV19	TRBD1	CASSPGQGVPEAFF	TGTGCCAGTAGCCCGGGACAGGGGGTTCCTGAAGCTTTCTTT
NA	TRBJ1-5	TRBV28	TRBD1	CASSDRGRANQPQHF	TGTGCCAGCAGTGACAGGGGGCGAGCCAATCAGCCCCAGCATTTT
NA	TRBJ2-7	TRBV4-2	TRBD2	CASSQGVGLAAYEQYF	TGTGCCAGCAGCCAAGGGGTGGGACTAGCGGCCTACGAGCAGTACTTC
NA	TRBJ2-5	TRBV6-6	NA	CASSYAGTHQETQYF	TGTGCCAGCAGTTACGCGGGGACTCACCAAGAGACCCAGTACTTC
NA	TRBJ2-1	TRBV19	TRBD2	CASKKRGASYNEQFF	TGTGCCAGTAAGAAGCGGGGGGCCAGCTACAATGAGCAGTTCTTC
NA	TRBJ1-2	TRBV12-5	NA	CASGDEGDGYTF	TGTGCTAGTGGCGATGAGGGAGATGGCTACACCTTC
few	TRBJ1-6	TRBV25-1	NA	CASSESGGWNSPLHF	TGTGCCAGCAGTGAATCTGGGGGCTGGAATTCACCCCTCCACTTT
NA	TRBJ1-1	TRBV6-5	NA	CASSYQPDMNTEAFF	TGTGCCAGCAGTTACCAACCCGACATGAACACTGAAGCTTTCTTT
once	TRBJ2-5	TRBV10-1	TRBD1	CASSDQGAGETQYF	TGCGCCAGCAGTGATCAGGGGGCGGGTGAGACCCAGTACTTC
NA	TRBJ2-7	TRBV5-8	NA	CASSKNRDHEQYF	TGTGCCAGCAGCAAAAACAGGGACCACGAGCAGTACTTC
NA	TRBJ2-1	TRBV5-1	TRBD2	CASSLEGSGGMNEQFF	TGCGCCAGCAGCTTGGAGGGTAGCGGGGGTATGAATGAGCAGTTCTTC
NA	TRBJ2-1	TRBV12-5	NA	CASVADWDNEQFF	TGTGCTAGTGTCGCGGACTGGGACAATGAGCAGTTCTTC
NA	TRBJ2-1	TRBV12-5	NA	CASGTSGEQFF	TGTGCTAGTGGTACCAGCGGGGAGCAGTTCTTC
NA	TRBJ2-2	TRBV9	TRBD1	CASSPTTGRTGELFF	TGTGCCAGCAGCCCTACGACAGGGCGAACCGGGGAGCTGTTTTTT
NA	TRBJ1-1	TRBV11-2	NA	CASTKTGGSTEAFF	TGTGCCAGCACCAAGACAGGAGGTAGCACTGAAGCTTTCTTT
NA	TRBJ2-3	TRBV27	TRBD1	CASSRVRSGQGVADTQYF	TGTGCCAGCAGTAGAGTTCGTTCGGGACAGGGGGTTGCAGATACGCAGTATTTT
NA	TRBJ2-3	TRBV10-3	TRBD2	CAISDTKATSGTDTQYF	TGTGCCATCAGTGATACAAAGGCGACTAGCGGCACAGATACGCAGTATTTT
NA	TRBJ1-2	TRBV9	NA	CASSASPGTVLGGGYTF	TGTGCCAGCAGCGCCTCCCCCGGGACCGTTCTCGGGGGAGGCTACACCTTC
few	TRBJ2-2	TRBV7-2	TRBD2	CASSLVRGTSGLNTGELFF	TGTGCCAGCAGCTTAGTTCGGGGGACTAGCGGATTGAACACCGGGGAGCTGTTTTTT
NA	TRBJ2-7	TRBV19	TRBD2	CASSILGTSEYYEQYF	TGTGCCAGTAGTATTCTCGGGACTAGCGAATACTACGAGCAGTACTTC
few	TRBJ1-2	TRBV28	NA	CASSPGGRNGYTF	TGTGCCAGCAGCCCGGGGGGGCGGAATGGCTACACCTTC
NA	TRBJ2-3	TRBV19	TRBD2	CASSIEGLAGEGVTDTQYF	TGTGCCAGTAGTATCGAGGGACTAGCGGGAGAGGGGGTGACGGATACGCAGTATTTT
few	TRBJ2-2	TRBV27	NA	CASSFGGEGPGELFF	TGTGCCAGCAGTTTCGGGGGTGAAGGTCCCGGGGAGCTGTTTTTT
NA	TRBJ2-3	TRBV19	NA	CASSIGGGAGTDTQYF	TGTGCCAGTAGTATAGGGGGGGGCGCAGGCACAGATACGCAGTATTTT